These T cell receptor beta chains were read from a single sample in a study of HIV-infected patients and healthy controls. MiXCR was run by TCRdb on the 5' RACE reads, yielding one entry per CDR3 protein. Among 50,000 to 80,000 distinct CDR3 sequences listed, about 19% were seen once. Sequenced input: CD4+ T cells from blood. These receptors came from a human donor in good health. CDR3s include the opening cysteine and the closing phenylalanine or tryptophan. A D gene is named only where the DNA matches it firmly. Rows may omit the clone size; those that give it use once, few, many or a size class.

clone_size,v_call,d_call,j_call,cdr3_nt,cdr3_aa
once,TRBV20-1,-,TRBJ2-5,TGCAGTGCTAGAGAGGCAGGGAGGTTTCAAGAGACCCAGTACTTC,CSAREAGRFQETQYF
few,TRBV7-2,TRBD2,TRBJ2-5,TGTGCCAGCAGCCCACCCGGTCTAGCGGGTTCGACCCAGTACTTC,CASSPPGLAGSTQYF
-,TRBV7-2,-,TRBJ2-5,TGTGCCAGCAGCTTATTCCGTGGTAAAGAGACCCAGTACTTC,CASSLFRGKETQYF
many,TRBV11-2,-,TRBJ1-1,TGTGCCAGCAGCTTAGCAGGGAACACTGAAGCTTTCTTT,CASSLAGNTEAFF
few,TRBV20-1,-,TRBJ1-4,TGCAGTGCTAGAGATCCGGGACTGGGTGAAAAACTGTTTTTT,CSARDPGLGEKLFF
many,TRBV29-1,TRBD2,TRBJ2-7,TGCAGCGTTGGTAGCGGGGGTTACGAGCAGTACTTC,CSVGSGGYEQYF
few,TRBV11-3,TRBD1,TRBJ2-2,TGTGCCAGCAGCTTTGGGTACAGGGGACGCTTTGTGACCGGGGAGCTGTTTTTT,CASSFGYRGRFVTGELFF
many,TRBV29-1,-,TRBJ1-1,TGCAGCGTTGCCGGGCAGGAGAACACTGAAGCTTTCTTT,CSVAGQENTEAFF
many,TRBV20-1,-,TRBJ2-3,TGCAGTGCCCAGAACACAGGAACAGATACGCAGTATTTT,CSAQNTGTDTQYF
few,TRBV5-1,-,TRBJ2-1,TGCGCCAGCAGCTATGGCGATGGGGGTTTCGATGAGCAGTTCTTC,CASSYGDGGFDEQFF
many,TRBV7-9,-,TRBJ2-1,TGTGCCAGCAGCTTATACGGCGGGAATGAGCAGTTCTTC,CASSLYGGNEQFF
many,TRBV27,TRBD1,TRBJ2-3,TGTGCCAGCAGTTTAGCCACAGGGGTGGATACGCAGTATTTT,CASSLATGVDTQYF
-,TRBV6-1,-,TRBJ1-4,TGTGCCAGCGCCAGGGAACCAGCAACTAATGAAAAACTGTTTTTT,CASAREPATNEKLFF
few,TRBV5-5,-,TRBJ2-3,TGTGCCAGCAGCCTTCTTTTCGGCGGAGGAATGGATACGCAGTATTTT,CASSLLFGGGMDTQYF
few,TRBV20-1,TRBD2,TRBJ2-1,TGCAGTGCTAGGGCTAGCGGGGGGACCAATGAGCAGTTCTTC,CSARASGGTNEQFF
-,TRBV5-4,-,TRBJ2-3,TGTGCCAGCAGCACCCACACGACTAGCACAGATACGCAGTATTTT,CASSTHTTSTDTQYF
few,TRBV18,-,TRBJ1-2,TGTGCCAGCTTCCCAGTCCGGACAGCCAACTATGGCTACACCTTC,CASFPVRTANYGYTF
-,TRBV6-6,-,TRBJ2-7,TGTGCCAGCAGCGATCTCGAAAAAGGGGAGCAGTACTTC,CASSDLEKGEQYF
few,TRBV24-1,-,TRBJ1-5,TGTGCCACCAGTGCCTCGATGGGGATTAGCAATCAGCCCCAGCATTTT,CATSASMGISNQPQHF
-,TRBV10-3,TRBD2,TRBJ2-1,TGTGCCATCAGTGAGCGAACTAGCGGGAATGCTGAGCAGTCCTTC,CAISERTSGNAEQSF
few,TRBV19,-,TRBJ1-1,TGTGCCAGTAGTCTCCGGCCTAGGACCGAGGTGACTGAAGCTTTCTTT,CASSLRPRTEVTEAFF
few,TRBV7-2,-,TRBJ2-1,TGTGCCAGCAGCTTTTTAGGCGGCTCCTACAATGAGCAGTTCTTC,CASSFLGGSYNEQFF
many,TRBV6-5,-,TRBJ1-2,TGTGCCAGCAGTTACTCGAGAGCTGCCAGCCACTATGGCTACACCTTC,CASSYSRAASHYGYTF
-,TRBV6-2/TRBV6-3,-,TRBJ1-5,TGTGCCAGCAGACGTGAGGGGCCCCAGCATTTT,CASRREGPQHF
few,TRBV20-1,TRBD1,TRBJ1-5,TGCAGTGCTCCCAGTCTCCGGGACAGGGGTTATAGCAATCAGCCCCAGCATTTT,CSAPSLRDRGYSNQPQHF
-,TRBV6-6,TRBD1,TRBJ1-5,TGTGCCAGCAGTTACTCAGGACAGGGGGGTACCCGTCAGCCCCAGCATTTT,CASSYSGQGGTRQPQHF
few,TRBV12-3/TRBV12-4,TRBD1,TRBJ1-2,TGTGCCAGCAGTCTCCGGGACAGGGTTATGTGGGACTACACCTTC,CASSLRDRVMWDYTF
few,TRBV7-2,-,TRBJ2-7,TGTGCCAGCAGCTTAGCAGGATCGGGAAGGAAGTACGAGCAGTACTTC,CASSLAGSGRKYEQYF
-,TRBV27,TRBD2,TRBJ2-2,TGTGCCAGCAGCACCTATAGCGGGGGGGCCTGGGGAACCGGGGAGCTGTTTTTT,CASSTYSGGAWGTGELFF